This TCR beta chain was documented in a study of Graves' ophthalmopathy and Graves' hyperthyroidism. Study context: Peripheral blood sampling preceded any treatment and occurred at initial diagnosis.

Notes on this clonotype: The target antigen is unknown.

The PBMCs originated from roughly 11 ml of fresh peripheral blood. This CDR3 region has 11 residues. Looked up from germline, CDR1 is DFQATT and CDR2 is SNEGSKA (reference sequence). V was cut by 1 base and J by 2 bases, with 2 bases left in between. Study findings and constraints: For predicting ophthalmopathy progression, the model had roughly 70% sensitivity and 72.22% specificity. Most expanded thyroid clonotypes above 0.001 frequency also appeared in blood.

Amplified TCR beta CDR3 regions were obtained using RNA transcripts as template. The first round was an RT-PCR with HTBI primers, and the second round was a multiplex PCR. TCRdb itself ran the multiplex PCR reads through MiXCR, one entry per CDR3 protein. The table has 40,000 or so distinct CDR3 sequences, 52% seen once; the top ten hold 18%. The sequencing input was peripheral blood. This receptor was identified in an adult man with Graves' ophthalmopathy. The chain has TRBV20-1 and TRBJ2-5; D unresolved. The CDR3 protein is CSARVQETQYF. As DNA, the CDR3 is TGCAGTGCTAGAGTTCAAGAGACCCAGTACTTC.